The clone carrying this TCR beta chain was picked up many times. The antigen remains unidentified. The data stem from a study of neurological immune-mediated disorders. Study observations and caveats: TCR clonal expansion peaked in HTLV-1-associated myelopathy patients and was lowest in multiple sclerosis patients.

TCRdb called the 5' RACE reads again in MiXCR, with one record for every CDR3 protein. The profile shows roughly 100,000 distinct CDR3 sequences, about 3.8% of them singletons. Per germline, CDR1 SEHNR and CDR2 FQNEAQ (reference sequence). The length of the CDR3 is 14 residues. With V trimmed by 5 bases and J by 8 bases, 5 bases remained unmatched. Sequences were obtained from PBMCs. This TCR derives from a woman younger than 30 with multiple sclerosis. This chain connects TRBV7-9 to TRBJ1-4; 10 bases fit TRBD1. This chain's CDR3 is CASSRQGAGEKLFF. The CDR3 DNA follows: TGTGCCAGCAGCCGACAGGGGGCAGGGGAAAAACTGTTTTTT.